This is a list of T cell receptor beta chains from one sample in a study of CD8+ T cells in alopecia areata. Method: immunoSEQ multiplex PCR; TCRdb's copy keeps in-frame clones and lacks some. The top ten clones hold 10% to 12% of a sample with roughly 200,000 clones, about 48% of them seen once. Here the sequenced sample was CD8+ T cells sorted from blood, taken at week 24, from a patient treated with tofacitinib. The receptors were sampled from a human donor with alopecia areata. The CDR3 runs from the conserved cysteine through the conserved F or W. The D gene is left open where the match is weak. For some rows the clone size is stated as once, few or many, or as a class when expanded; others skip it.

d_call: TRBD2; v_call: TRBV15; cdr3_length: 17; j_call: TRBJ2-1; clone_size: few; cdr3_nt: TGTGCCACCAGCAGAGGGGCCGGGACTAGCGGATACAATGAGCAGTTCTTC; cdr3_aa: CATSRGAGTSGYNEQFF
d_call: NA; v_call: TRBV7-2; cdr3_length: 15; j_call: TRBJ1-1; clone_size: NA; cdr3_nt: TGTGCCAGCAGCTTAGTGCTGGGGGGTTCCACTGAAGCTTTCTTT; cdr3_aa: CASSLVLGGSTEAFF
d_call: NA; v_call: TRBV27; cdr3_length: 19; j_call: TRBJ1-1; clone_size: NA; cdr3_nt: TGTGCCAGCAGTTTAAGGTCCCCGACAGGTGAGGTCAGGAACACTGAAGCTTTCTTT; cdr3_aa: CASSLRSPTGEVRNTEAFF
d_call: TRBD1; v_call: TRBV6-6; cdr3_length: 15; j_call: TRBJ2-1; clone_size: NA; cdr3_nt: TGTGCCAGCAGTTACTCCGGGACAGGGACCGATGAGCAGTTCTTC; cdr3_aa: CASSYSGTGTDEQFF
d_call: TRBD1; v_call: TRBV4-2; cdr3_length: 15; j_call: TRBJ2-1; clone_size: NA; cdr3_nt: TGTGCCAGCAGCCGCAGGACAGGGGTCGGCAATGAGCAGTTCTTC; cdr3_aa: CASSRRTGVGNEQFF
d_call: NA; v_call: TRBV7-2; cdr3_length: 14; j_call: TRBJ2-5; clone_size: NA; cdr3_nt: TGTGCCAGCAGCTTTGAAAGGTTCGGGGAGACCCAGTACTTC; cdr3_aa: CASSFERFGETQYF
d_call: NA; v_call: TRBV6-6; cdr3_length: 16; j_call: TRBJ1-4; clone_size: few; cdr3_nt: TGTGCCAGCAGTTGGCCGGACGGATCAACTAATGAAAAACTGTTTTTT; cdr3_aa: CASSWPDGSTNEKLFF
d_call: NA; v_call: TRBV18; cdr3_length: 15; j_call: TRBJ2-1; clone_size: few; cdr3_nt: TGTGCCAGCTCCCCGGCCTCTCTCTCCTACAATGAGCAGTTCTTC; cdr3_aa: CASSPASLSYNEQFF
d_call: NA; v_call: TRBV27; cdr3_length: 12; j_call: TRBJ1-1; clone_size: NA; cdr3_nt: TGTGCCAGCAGCACCGGGAGCACTGAAGCTTTCTTT; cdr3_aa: CASSTGSTEAFF
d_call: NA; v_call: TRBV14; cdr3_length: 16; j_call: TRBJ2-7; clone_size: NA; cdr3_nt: TGTGCCAGCAGCCAAGATGGTGGGAAGGGGGCCTACGAGCAGTACTTC; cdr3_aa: CASSQDGGKGAYEQYF
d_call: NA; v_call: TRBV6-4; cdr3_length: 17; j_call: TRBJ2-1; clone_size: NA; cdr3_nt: TGTGCCAGCAGTGTATCAGGAAGGTTCGGGTACCACAATGAGCAGTTCTTC; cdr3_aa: CASSVSGRFGYHNEQFF
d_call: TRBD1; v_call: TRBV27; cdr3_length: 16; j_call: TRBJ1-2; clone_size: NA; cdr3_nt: TGTGCCAGCAGTCCATCGACAGGGAACCTTAACTATGGCTACACCTTC; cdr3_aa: CASSPSTGNLNYGYTF
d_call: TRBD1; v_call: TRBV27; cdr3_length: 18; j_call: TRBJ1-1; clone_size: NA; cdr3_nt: TGTGCCAGCAGTTCCATCCGGACAGGGGATGGCATGAACACTGAAGCTTTCTTT; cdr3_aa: CASSSIRTGDGMNTEAFF
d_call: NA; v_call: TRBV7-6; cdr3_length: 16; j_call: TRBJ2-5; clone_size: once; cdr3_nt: TGTGCCAGCAGCTTATGGGACGGCAGGTACCAAGAGACCCAGTACTTC; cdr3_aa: CASSLWDGRYQETQYF
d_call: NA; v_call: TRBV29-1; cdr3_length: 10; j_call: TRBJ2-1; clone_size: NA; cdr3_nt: TGCAGCGTTGATTACAATGAGCAGTTCTTC; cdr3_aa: CSVDYNEQFF
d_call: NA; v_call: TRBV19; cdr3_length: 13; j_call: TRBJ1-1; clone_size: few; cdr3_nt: TGTGCCAGTAGTATTGGAGTAAACACTGAAGCTTTCTTT; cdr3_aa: CASSIGVNTEAFF
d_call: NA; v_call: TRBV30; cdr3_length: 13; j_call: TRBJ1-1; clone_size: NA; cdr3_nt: TGTGCCTGGAGTTTGGTGGGGAACACTGAAGCTTTCTTT; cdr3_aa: CAWSLVGNTEAFF
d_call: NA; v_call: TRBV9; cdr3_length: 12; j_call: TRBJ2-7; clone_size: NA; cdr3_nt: TGTGCCAGCAGTGCCTTCGGATACGAGCAGTACTTC; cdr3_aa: CASSAFGYEQYF
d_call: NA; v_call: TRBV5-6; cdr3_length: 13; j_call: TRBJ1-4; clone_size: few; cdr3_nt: TGTGCCAGCAGCTTTTACACTAATGAAAAACTGTTTTTT; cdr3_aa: CASSFYTNEKLFF
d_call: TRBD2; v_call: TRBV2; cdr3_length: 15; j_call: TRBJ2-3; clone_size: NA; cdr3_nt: TGTGCCACTACGACTAGCGGATTTAGCACAGATACGCAGTATTTT; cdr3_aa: CATTTSGFSTDTQYF
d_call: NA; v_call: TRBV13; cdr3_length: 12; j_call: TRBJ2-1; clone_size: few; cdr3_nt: TGTGCCAGCAGCTTCCGCTACAATGAGCAGTTCTTC; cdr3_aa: CASSFRYNEQFF
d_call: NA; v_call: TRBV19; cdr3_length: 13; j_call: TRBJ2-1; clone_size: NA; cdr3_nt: TGTGCCAGTAGTACGGACAACTACAATGAGCAGTTCTTC; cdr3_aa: CASSTDNYNEQFF
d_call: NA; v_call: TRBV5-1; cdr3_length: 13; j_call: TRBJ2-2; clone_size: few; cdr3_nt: TGCGCCAGCCGGGACATGTCTCACGGGGAGCTGTTTTTT; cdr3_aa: CASRDMSHGELFF